This T cell receptor (beta chain) was documented in a study of blood T cell repertoires in COVID-19. Across the whole study: Researchers got acute and convalescent COVID-19 samples from the United States, Italy and Spain. T cells, B-cell-depleted T cells, or PBMCs provided the cDNA or gDNA that served as material.

There are 14 residues in the CDR3. The germline V and J ends were trimmed by 4 bases and 8 bases, with 18 bases remaining between them. Looked up from germline, CDR1 is SGHTS and CDR2 is YDEGEE. Methods used by the authors: For nucleated cells, counts were estimated from reference gene primer amplification. Data came from immunoSEQ multiplex PCR; TCRdb stores just in-frame clones and leaves some out. The V and J calls and clone size come from that table; D and trimming were worked out from the DNA. The sample lists about 190,000 clones, 80% to 85% occurring once. The chain combines TRBV5-8 with TRBJ1-2; D might be TRBD1 (5 bases). Sequences were obtained from peripheral blood. The receptor's source is a human donor in a cohort sampled during active COVID-19. For the CDR3, the DNA is TGTGCCAGCAGCATTGGGGCCAGGGTTGGCGGCTACACCTTC. It specifies CASSIGARVGGYTF.